A selection of T cell receptor beta chains follows, all from one sample in a study of blood T cell repertoires in COVID-19. Sequencing used immunoSEQ multiplex PCR; TCRdb keeps in-frame clones, though not all of them. The sample shows 75,000 to 100,000 clones, 75% to 85% of them seen only once. The specimen sequenced was peripheral blood. The receptors derive from a woman over 75 with acute or convalescent COVID-19. The CDR3 runs from the conserved cysteine through the conserved F or W. D genes are given only for firm matches. Some rows mark clone size as missing; the rest say once, few, many or name a class of expanded clone.

>TRBV19|TRBJ1-5|.|TRBD1
TGTGCCAGTAGTCCGACAGGGGGCGGGGGGCCCCAGCATTTT
CASSPTGGGGPQHF
>TRBV28|TRBJ2-5|.|TRBD1
TGTGCCAGCACAAACCCGGGGACAGGGCTGGAAGAGACCCAGTACTTC
CASTNPGTGLEETQYF
>TRBV7-3|TRBJ1-1|.|.
TGTGCCAGCAGCCCATTTGGGGGGGCACCGAACACTGAAGCTTTCTTT
CASSPFGGAPNTEAFF
>TRBV27|TRBJ2-7|.|TRBD1
TGTGCCAGCAGGCGGACAGGCTCGGGCGAGCAATACTTC
CASRRTGSGEQYF
>TRBV27|TRBJ2-7|.|TRBD1
TGTGCCAGCAGTCCCACCGACAGGGGGATTTTTTACGAGCAGTACTTC
CASSPTDRGIFYEQYF
>TRBV10-3|TRBJ2-3|.|.
TGTGCCATCAGCCGGGACACAGATACGCAGTATTTT
CAISRDTDTQYF
>TRBV11-2|TRBJ2-5|.|.
TGTGCCAGCAGCTTAGGGCAGAAACAAGAGACCCAGTACTTC
CASSLGQKQETQYF
>TRBV11-2|TRBJ2-7|.|.
TGTGCCAGCACCGCTCGAGGGTACGGTTACGAGCAGTACTTC
CASTARGYGYEQYF
>TRBV21-1|TRBJ2-7|.|.
TGTGCCAGCAGCAACCCCGGGCAGCCGCAGGGCTACGAGCAGTACTTC
CASSNPGQPQGYEQYF
>TRBV2|TRBJ2-3|.|.
TGTGCCAGTCTCGGTACGGGGAGCACAGATACGCAGTATTTT
CASLGTGSTDTQYF
>TRBV5-1|TRBJ1-2|once|.
TGCGCCAGCAGCTTGGTGGGTGGGGGGGCGAGCGGCTACACCTTC
CASSLVGGGASGYTF
>TRBV14|TRBJ2-5|.|.
TGTGCCAGCAGTCGGCTTTCGGGCGCCAGAGGGAGAGGAGAGACCCAGTACTTC
CASSRLSGARGRGETQYF
>TRBV5-1|TRBJ2-7|.|TRBD2
TGCGCCAGCAAAACGGGACTAGCGGGAGTAGACGAGCAGTACTTC
CASKTGLAGVDEQYF
>TRBV11-3|TRBJ2-1|.|.
TGTGCCAGCAGCTTAGAACGGGAGCGGCAGTTCTTC
CASSLERERQFF
>TRBV18|TRBJ1-3|.|.
TGTGCCAGCTCAACCAACCCCCCGACGGGTAGCTCTGGAAACACCATATATTTT
CASSTNPPTGSSGNTIYF
>TRBV2|TRBJ2-1|.|TRBD1
TGTGCCAGCAGTGATCAGGGGGCCTACAATGAGCAGTTCTTC
CASSDQGAYNEQFF
>TRBV3-1/TRBV3-2|TRBJ2-1|.|TRBD2
TGTGCCAGCAGCCAAGCTGGCGGGAGGCACAATGAGCAGTTCTTC
CASSQAGGRHNEQFF
>TRBV7-9|TRBJ2-4|.|TRBD1
TGTGCCAGCAGCTTATACAGGGGGTATGGAGCCAAAAACATTCAGTACTTC
CASSLYRGYGAKNIQYF
>TRBV5-4|TRBJ1-1|few|TRBD1
TGTGCCAGCAGCTTGGCAGGCAGGGGGTACACTGAAGCTTTCTTT
CASSLAGRGYTEAFF
>TRBV5-1|TRBJ2-3|.|.
TGCGCCAGCAGGCAGGGCACAGATACGCAGTATTTT
CASRQGTDTQYF
>TRBV5-6|TRBJ1-6|few|.
TGTGCCAGCAGCCCCAGCGGGGGGTATAATTCACCCCTCCACTTT
CASSPSGGYNSPLHF
>TRBV6-2/TRBV6-3|TRBJ1-1|.|TRBD1
TGTGCCAGCAGTTACCCGGCGGGACAGGGGGATTTGAACACTGAAGCTTTCTTT
CASSYPAGQGDLNTEAFF
>TRBV9|TRBJ2-7|.|.
TGTGCCAGCAGCGTAGGAGGACTGCCCTCCTACGAGCAGTACTTC
CASSVGGLPSYEQYF
>TRBV5-1|TRBJ2-1|few|TRBD2
TGCGCCAGCAGCTCCCGACTAGCGGGAGCGGATGAGCAGTTCTTC
CASSSRLAGADEQFF
>TRBV3-1/TRBV3-2|TRBJ2-3|.|.
TGTGCCAGCAGCCAAGCCTATTGGGGGCAACTGGCAGATACGCAGTATTTT
CASSQAYWGQLADTQYF
>TRBV5-1|TRBJ1-2|.|TRBD1
TGCGCCAGCAGCTTGCAGGGGGCCGGAGACTTCGATGGCTACACCTTC
CASSLQGAGDFDGYTF
>TRBV7-2|TRBJ2-1|.|TRBD2
TGTGCCAGCAGCCCCCAGGCTAGCGGGGTTTCGTACAATGAGCAGTTCTTC
CASSPQASGVSYNEQFF
>TRBV4-3|TRBJ2-1|.|.
TGCGCCAGCAGCCCGGGAAACGCAAATGAGCAGTTCTTC
CASSPGNANEQFF
>TRBV3-1/TRBV3-2|TRBJ2-1|few|TRBD2
TGTGCCAGCAGCCAAGATAGCGGGAAATGGAATGAGCAGTTCTTC
CASSQDSGKWNEQFF
>TRBV18|TRBJ2-2|.|TRBD1
TGTGCCAGCTCACCAAGAGGGACAGGAGACACCGGGGAGCTGTTTTTT
CASSPRGTGDTGELFF
>TRBV7-9|TRBJ1-2|.|TRBD1
TGTGCCAGCAGCTCGACAGGGGGCGGCGGCTACACCTTC
CASSSTGGGGYTF
>TRBV7-5|TRBJ2-2|.|.
TGTGCCAGAAGCTTATGGGACCCAGCGGGCCTACCGAACACCGGGGAGCTGTTTTTT
CARSLWDPAGLPNTGELFF
>TRBV28|TRBJ2-7|.|TRBD1
TGTGCCAGCCTCGGACAGGCCTACGAGCAGTACTTC
CASLGQAYEQYF
>TRBV30|TRBJ2-7|.|TRBD2
TGTGCCTGGAGTGTAATCCCGACTAGCGGGAGCCCCTACGAGCAGTACTTC
CAWSVIPTSGSPYEQYF
>TRBV4-3|TRBJ1-4|.|.
TGCGCCAGCAGCCAAGGCGGCCGAACTAATGAAAAACTGTTTTTT
CASSQGGRTNEKLFF
>TRBV28|TRBJ2-5|.|.
TGTGCCAGCAGTTTGGGTCGCGGATGGGAGACCCAGTACTTC
CASSLGRGWETQYF
>TRBV20-1|TRBJ2-1|.|TRBD2
TGCAGTGCTAGTGTAGCGGGAGTAAACAATGAGCAGTTCTTC
CSASVAGVNNEQFF
>TRBV3-1/TRBV3-2|TRBJ2-2|.|TRBD1
TGTGCCAGCAGCCGCGGGACAGGGAGGGGGTCCGGGGAGCTGTTTTTT
CASSRGTGRGSGELFF
>TRBV7-8|TRBJ2-7|.|.
TGTGCCAGCAGCTTATCGGCAGGGGCTCGCTACGAGCAGTACTTC
CASSLSAGARYEQYF
>TRBV5-1|TRBJ2-1|.|TRBD1
TGCGCCAGCAGCAGGGGACAGCCAAACAATGAGCAGTTCTTC
CASSRGQPNNEQFF
>TRBV5-1|TRBJ2-1|.|.
TGCGCCAGCAGCCTATCGCTAAGCTCCTACAATGAGCAGTTCTTC
CASSLSLSSYNEQFF
>TRBV2|TRBJ2-2|few|.
TGTGCCAGCATCAGACTCAAGAACACCGGGGAGCTGTTTTTT
CASIRLKNTGELFF
>TRBV5-4|TRBJ1-6|.|TRBD1
TGTGCCAGCAGCTTGGTAGGGGGCGTCGATTCACCCCTCCACTTT
CASSLVGGVDSPLHF
>TRBV30|TRBJ2-1|.|.
TGTGCCTGGAGGACAGCCTACAATGAGCAGTTCTTC
CAWRTAYNEQFF
>TRBV18|TRBJ2-7|few|TRBD1
TGTGCCAGCTCAGCGACAGGGCGCGAGCAGTACTTC
CASSATGREQYF
>TRBV24-1|TRBJ2-1|few|.
TGTGCCACCAGTGACCTTTACAATGAGCAGTTCTTC
CATSDLYNEQFF
>TRBV24-1|TRBJ2-1|.|TRBD2
TGTGCCACCAGTAAGGCTAGCGGGAGCTACAATGAGCAGTTCTTC
CATSKASGSYNEQFF
>TRBV11-3|TRBJ2-7|.|TRBD2
TGTGCCAGCAGCTTATGGCGGGAGGGCCAAGAGCAGTACTTC
CASSLWREGQEQYF
>TRBV7-8|TRBJ2-7|.|TRBD2
TGTGCCAGCAGCTTAGAGGCTAGCGGATCCTACGAGCAGTACTTC
CASSLEASGSYEQYF
>TRBV21-1|TRBJ2-7|.|.
TGTGCCAGCAGCACCCTCGGGATAGCGGGAGAAGAGCAGTACTTC
CASSTLGIAGEEQYF
>TRBV7-2|TRBJ2-5|.|TRBD1
TGTGCCAGCAGCTTCTACAGGGGGCAAGAGACCCAGTACTTC
CASSFYRGQETQYF
>TRBV5-5|TRBJ2-7|.|.
TGTGCCAGCAGCTTGGATCCGGGTCGTTCCTACGAGCAGTACTTC
CASSLDPGRSYEQYF